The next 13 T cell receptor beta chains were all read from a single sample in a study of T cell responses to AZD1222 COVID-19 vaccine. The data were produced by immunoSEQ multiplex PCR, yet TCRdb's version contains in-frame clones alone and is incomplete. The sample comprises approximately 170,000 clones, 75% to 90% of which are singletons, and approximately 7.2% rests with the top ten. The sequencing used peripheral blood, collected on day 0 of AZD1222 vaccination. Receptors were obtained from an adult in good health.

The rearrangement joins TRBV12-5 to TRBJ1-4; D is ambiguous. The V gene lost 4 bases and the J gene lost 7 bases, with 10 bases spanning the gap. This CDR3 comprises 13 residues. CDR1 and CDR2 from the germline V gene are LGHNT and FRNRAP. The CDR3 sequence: CASGSDIGEKLFF. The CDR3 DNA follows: TGTGCTAGTGGTTCCGACATTGGTGAAAAACTGTTTTTT.

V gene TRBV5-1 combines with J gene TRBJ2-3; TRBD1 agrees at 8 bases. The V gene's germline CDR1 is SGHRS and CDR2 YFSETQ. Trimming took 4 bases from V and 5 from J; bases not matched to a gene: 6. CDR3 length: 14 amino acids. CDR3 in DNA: TGCGCCAGCAGCCTCGGACAGGGCGTAGATACGCAGTATTTT. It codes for CASSLGQGVDTQYF.

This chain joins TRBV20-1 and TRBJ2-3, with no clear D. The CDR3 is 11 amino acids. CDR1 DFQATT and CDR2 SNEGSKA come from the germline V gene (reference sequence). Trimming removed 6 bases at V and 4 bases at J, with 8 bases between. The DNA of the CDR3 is TGCAGTGCCTCTACCCCAGATACGCAGTATTTT. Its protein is CSASTPDTQYF.

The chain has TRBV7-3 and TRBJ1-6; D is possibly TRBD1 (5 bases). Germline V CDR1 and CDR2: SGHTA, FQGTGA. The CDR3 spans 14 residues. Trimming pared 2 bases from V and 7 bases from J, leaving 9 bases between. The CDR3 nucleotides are TGTGCCAGCAGCTTATCCCCAGGGAATTCACCCCTCCACTTT. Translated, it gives CASSLSPGNSPLHF. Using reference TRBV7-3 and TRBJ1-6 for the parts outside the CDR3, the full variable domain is GAGVSQTPSNKVTEKGKYVELRCDPISGHTALYWYRQSLGQGPEFLIYFQGTGAADDSGLPNDRFFAVRPEGSVSTLKIQRTERGDSAVYLCASSLSPGNSPLHFGNGTRLTVT.

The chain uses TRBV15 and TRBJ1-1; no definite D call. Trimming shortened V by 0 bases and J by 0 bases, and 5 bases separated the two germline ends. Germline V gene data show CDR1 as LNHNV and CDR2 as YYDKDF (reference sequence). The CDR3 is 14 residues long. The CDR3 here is CATSRDRMNTEAFF. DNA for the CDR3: TGTGCCACCAGCAGAGATAGAATGAACACTGAAGCTTTCTTT.

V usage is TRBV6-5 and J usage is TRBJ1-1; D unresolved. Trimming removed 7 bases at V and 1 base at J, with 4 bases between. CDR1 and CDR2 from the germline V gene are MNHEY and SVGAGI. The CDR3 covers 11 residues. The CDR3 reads CASKTNTEAFF. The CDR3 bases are TGTGCCAGCAAAACGAACACTGAAGCTTTCTTT.

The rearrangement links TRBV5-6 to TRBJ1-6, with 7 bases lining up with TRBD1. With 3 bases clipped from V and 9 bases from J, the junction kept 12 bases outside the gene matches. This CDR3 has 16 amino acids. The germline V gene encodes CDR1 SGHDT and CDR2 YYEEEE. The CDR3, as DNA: TGTGCCAGCAGCTCTGAAGCGGCAGGGGGACGTTCACCCCTCCACTTT. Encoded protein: CASSSEAAGGRSPLHF.

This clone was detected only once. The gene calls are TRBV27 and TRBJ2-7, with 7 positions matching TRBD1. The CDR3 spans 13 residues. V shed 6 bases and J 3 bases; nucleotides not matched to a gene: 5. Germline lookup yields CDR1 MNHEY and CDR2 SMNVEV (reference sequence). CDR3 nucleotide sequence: TGTGCCAGCAGGCCTACAGGGGTCTACGAGCAGTACTTC. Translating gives CASRPTGVYEQYF.

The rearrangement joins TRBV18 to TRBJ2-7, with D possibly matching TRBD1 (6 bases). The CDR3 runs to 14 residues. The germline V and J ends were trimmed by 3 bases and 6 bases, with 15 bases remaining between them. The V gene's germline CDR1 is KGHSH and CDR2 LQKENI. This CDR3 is CASSPTGVPSEQYV. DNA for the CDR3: TGTGCCAGCTCACCGACAGGAGTTCCCAGCGAGCAGTACGTC.

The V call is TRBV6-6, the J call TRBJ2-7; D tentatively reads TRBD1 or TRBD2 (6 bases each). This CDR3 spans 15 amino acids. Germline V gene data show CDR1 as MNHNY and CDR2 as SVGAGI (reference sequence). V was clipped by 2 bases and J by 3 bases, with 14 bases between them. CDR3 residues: CASSYGGRADYEQYF. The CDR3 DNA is TGTGCCAGCAGTTACGGGGGGCGGGCTGACTACGAGCAGTACTTC.

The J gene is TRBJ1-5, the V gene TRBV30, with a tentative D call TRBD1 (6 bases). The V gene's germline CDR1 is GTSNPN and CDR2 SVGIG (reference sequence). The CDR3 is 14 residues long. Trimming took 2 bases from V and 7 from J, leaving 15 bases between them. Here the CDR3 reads CAWSFRAGAQPQHF. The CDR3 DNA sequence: TGTGCCTGGAGTTTCCGCGCGGGGGCCCAGCCCCAGCATTTT.

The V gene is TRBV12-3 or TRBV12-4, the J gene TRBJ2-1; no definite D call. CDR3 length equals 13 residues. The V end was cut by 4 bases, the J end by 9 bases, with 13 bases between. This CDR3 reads CASSSLVTTEQFF. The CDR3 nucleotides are TGTGCCAGCAGTTCGCTAGTTACTACTGAGCAGTTCTTC.

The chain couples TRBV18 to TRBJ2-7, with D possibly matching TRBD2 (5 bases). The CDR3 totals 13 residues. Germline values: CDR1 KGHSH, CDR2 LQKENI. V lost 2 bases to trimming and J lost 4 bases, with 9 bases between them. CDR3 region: CASSPAPGYEQYV. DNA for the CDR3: TGTGCCAGCTCACCAGCCCCGGGATACGAGCAGTACGTC.